The table lists the clone carrying this T cell receptor beta chain with a few counts. These data come from a study of technical replicates of blood from a handful of donors. The data were produced by immunoSEQ multiplex PCR, yet TCRdb's version contains in-frame clones alone and is incomplete. The table has fewer than 70,000 clones, 94% seen once. Trimming left V 6 bases short and J 7 bases short, with 18 bases between. From germline, CDR1 is SGHNT and CDR2 YENEEA. This CDR3 spans 14 amino acids. This chain uses TRBV11-3 with TRBJ1-1, with D perhaps TRBD1 (5 bases). The sequenced material came from T cells isolated from PBMCs. The TCR comes from a human donor in good health. CDR3 nucleotide sequence: TGTGCCAGCAGATCCGACGGACACTCGGATGAAGCTTTCTTT. This sequence encodes CASRSDGHSDEAFF.